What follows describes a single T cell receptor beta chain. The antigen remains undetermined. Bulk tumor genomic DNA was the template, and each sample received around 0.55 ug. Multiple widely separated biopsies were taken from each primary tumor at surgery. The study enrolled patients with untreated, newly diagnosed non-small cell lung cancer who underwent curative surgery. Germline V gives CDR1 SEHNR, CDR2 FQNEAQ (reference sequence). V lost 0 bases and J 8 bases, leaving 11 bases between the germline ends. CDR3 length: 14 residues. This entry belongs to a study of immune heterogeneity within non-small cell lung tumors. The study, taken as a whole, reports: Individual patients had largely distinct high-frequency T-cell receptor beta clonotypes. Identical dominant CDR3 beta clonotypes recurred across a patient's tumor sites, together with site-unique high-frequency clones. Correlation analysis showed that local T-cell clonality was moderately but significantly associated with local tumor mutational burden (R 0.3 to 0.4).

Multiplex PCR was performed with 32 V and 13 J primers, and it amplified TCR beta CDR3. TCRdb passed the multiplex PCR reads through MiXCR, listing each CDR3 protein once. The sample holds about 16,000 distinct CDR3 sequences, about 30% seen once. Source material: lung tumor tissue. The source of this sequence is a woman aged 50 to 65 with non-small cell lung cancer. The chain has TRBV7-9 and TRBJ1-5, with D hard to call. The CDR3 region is CASSLANSREPQHF. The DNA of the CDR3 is TGTGCCAGCAGCTTAGCGAATTCGAGGGAGCCCCAGCATTTT.